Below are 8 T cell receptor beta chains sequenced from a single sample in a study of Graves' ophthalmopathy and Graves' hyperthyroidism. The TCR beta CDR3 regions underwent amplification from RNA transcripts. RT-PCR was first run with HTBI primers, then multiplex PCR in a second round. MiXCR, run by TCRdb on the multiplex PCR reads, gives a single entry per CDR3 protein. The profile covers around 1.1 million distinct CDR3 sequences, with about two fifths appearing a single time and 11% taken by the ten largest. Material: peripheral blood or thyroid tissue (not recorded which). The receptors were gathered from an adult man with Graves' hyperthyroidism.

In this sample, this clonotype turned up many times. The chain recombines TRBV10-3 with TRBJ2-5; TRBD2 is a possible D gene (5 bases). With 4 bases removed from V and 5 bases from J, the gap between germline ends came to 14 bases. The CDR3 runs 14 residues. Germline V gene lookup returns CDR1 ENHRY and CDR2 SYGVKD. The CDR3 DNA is TGTGCCATCAGTGCCTCGGCCTCGGGGGAGACCCAGTACTTC. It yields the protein CAISASASGETQYF.

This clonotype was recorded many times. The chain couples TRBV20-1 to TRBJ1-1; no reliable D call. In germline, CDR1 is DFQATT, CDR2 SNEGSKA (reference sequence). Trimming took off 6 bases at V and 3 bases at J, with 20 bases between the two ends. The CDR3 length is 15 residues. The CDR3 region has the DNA TGCAGTGCCCTTACCAGGTGGGGTAGTCACACTGAAGCTTTCTTT. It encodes CSALTRWGSHTEAFF.

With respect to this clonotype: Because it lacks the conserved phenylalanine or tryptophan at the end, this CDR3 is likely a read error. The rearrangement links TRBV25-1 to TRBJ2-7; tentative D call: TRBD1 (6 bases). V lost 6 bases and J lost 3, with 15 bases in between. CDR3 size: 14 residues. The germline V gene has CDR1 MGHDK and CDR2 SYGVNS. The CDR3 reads CASSLLGANYEQYL. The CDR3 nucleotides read TGTGCCAGCAGCTTATTGGGGGCCAACTACGAGCAGTACCTC.

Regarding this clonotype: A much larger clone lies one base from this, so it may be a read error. The CDR3 loop is CASSEGQRRPGNTIYF. Here the CDR3 DNA reads TGCGCCAGCAGCGAGGGACAGCGGCGACCTGGAAACACCATATATTTT. The V gene is TRBV5-1, the J gene TRBJ1-3; TRBD1 matches 7 bases. V was pared by 4 bases and J by 2 bases, with 9 bases of the junction left unmatched. Germline CDR1 SGHRS, CDR2 YFSETQ. The CDR3 length is 16 residues.

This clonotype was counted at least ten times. CDR3 sequence reads: CAISERGSGELFF. CDR3 nucleotide sequence: TGTGCCATCAGTGAAAGGGGTTCCGGGGAGCTGTTTTTT. V usage is TRBV10-3 and J usage is TRBJ2-2; D is perhaps TRBD1 (5 bases). Germline V gene sequence: CDR1 ENHRY, CDR2 SYGVKD. The CDR3 is 13 amino acids. Trimming shortened V by 3 bases and J by 6 bases, and 8 bases separated the two germline ends.

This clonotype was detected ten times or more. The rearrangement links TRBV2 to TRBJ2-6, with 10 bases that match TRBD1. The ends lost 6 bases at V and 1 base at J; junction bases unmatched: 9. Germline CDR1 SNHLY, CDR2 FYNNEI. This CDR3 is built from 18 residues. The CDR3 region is CASREGQGRSSGANVLTF. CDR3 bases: TGTGCCAGCAGGGAGGGACAGGGGAGGAGTTCTGGGGCCAACGTCCTGACTTTC.

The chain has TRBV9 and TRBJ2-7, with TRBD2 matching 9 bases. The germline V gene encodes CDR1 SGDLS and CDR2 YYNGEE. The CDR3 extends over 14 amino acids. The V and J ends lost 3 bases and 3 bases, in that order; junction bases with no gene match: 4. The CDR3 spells CASSAGREGYEQYF. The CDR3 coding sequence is TGTGCCAGCAGCGCGGGGCGGGAGGGCTACGAGCAGTACTTC. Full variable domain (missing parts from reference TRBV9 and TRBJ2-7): DSGVTQTPKHLITATGQRVTLRCSPRSGDLSVYWYQQSLDQGLQFLIQYYNGEERAKGNILERFSAQQFPDLHSELNLSSLELGDSALYFCASSAGREGYEQYFGPGTRLTVT.

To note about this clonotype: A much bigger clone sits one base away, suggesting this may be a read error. CDR3 protein: CAIGGVGGETPYF. The DNA of the CDR3 is TGTGCCATCGGTGGCGTGGGTGGGGAGACCCCGTACTTC. The genes are TRBV10-3 and TRBJ2-5, with D possibly matching TRBD2 (5 bases). The germline V gene has CDR1 ENHRY and CDR2 SYGVKD. The CDR3 contains 13 residues.